One T cell receptor (beta chain) is described in this entry. This entry is derived from a study of cytomegalovirus exposure and HLA in healthy donors. A multiplex PCR was run with 60 Vbeta primers and 13 Jbeta primers. Some clones are missing from TCRdb's copy, which holds only in-frame ones; the method was immunoSEQ multiplex PCR. Among about 120,000 clones listed, 60% to 80% were seen once. Germline CDR1 and CDR2: MDHEN and SYDVKM. Unmatched junction bases numbered 8, after V lost 6 bases and J lost 12 bases. This CDR3 contains 12 residues. No CMV serostatus was recorded for this donor. The origin of this receptor is a human donor in good health. Sequenced: PBMCs. The V gene is TRBV28, the J gene TRBJ2-1; 7 bases line up with TRBD1. The CDR3 nucleotides are TGTGCCAGCAGGGAATTACAGGGGCCGCAGTTCTTC. Translation: CASRELQGPQFF.